The 32 T cell receptor beta chains reported below all come from one sample, sequenced in a study of blood T cells in healthy people across ages. Through a sample-barcoded 5' primer and a J-beta primer mix, a second PCR was run for about 7 to 12 cycles. TCRdb itself ran the 5' RACE reads through MiXCR, one entry per CDR3 protein. The table lists some 710,000 distinct CDR3 sequences, about 47% of them singletons. Sequencing was done on a sample of blood. Receptors originate from an elderly man in good health.

The rearrangement joins TRBV5-1 to TRBJ2-1; 13 bases line up with TRBD2. The CDR3 spans 17 residues. Germline CDR1 reads SGHRS; CDR2 reads YFSETQ. V was clipped by 2 bases and J by 4 bases; unmatched bases: 6. In DNA form, the CDR3 reads TGCGCCAGCAGCTTAAGGACTAGCGGGGGACCTTACAATGAGCAGTTCTTC. Residues: CASSLRTSGGPYNEQFF.

This chain links TRBV27 with TRBJ2-3, with 8 bases lining up with TRBD2. The germline gives CDR1 MNHEY, CDR2 SMNVEV (reference sequence). Trimming took 4 bases from V and 2 from J; bases not matched to a gene: 2. The CDR3 loop spans 14 amino acids. In DNA form, the CDR3 reads TGTGCCAGCAGTTACGGGAGGGCCACAGATACGCAGTATTTT. As protein: CASSYGRATDTQYF.

This clonotype showed up just a few times. The chain links TRBV18 to TRBJ2-5; 9 positions agree with TRBD2. This CDR3 is 14 amino acids long. Germline V gene data show CDR1 as KGHSH and CDR2 as LQKENI. With 3 bases clipped from V and 5 bases from J, the junction kept 4 bases outside the gene matches. In DNA, the CDR3 is TGTGCCAGCTCACCTAGCGGGAGCGAGGAGACCCAGTACTTC. This encodes CASSPSGSEETQYF.

This clonotype was observed a handful of times. This chain joins TRBV4-2 and TRBJ2-5, with 12 bases aligning to TRBD2. J was trimmed by 2 bases and V by 4 bases; bases with no gene match: 11. CDR1 and CDR2 from the germline V gene are LGHNA and YNFKEQ. This CDR3 is 18 amino acids long. The CDR3 bases are TGTGCCAGCAGCCCAGCAAAAGTTCTAGCGGGAGGGCAAGAGACCCAGTACTTC. It is translated as CASSPAKVLAGGQETQYF.

The chain is built from TRBV29-1 and TRBJ2-3; 8 bases agree with TRBD2. Trimming took 4 bases from V and 3 from J; bases not matched to a gene: 9. The CDR3 is 15 residues long. Germline assignment: CDR1 SQVTM and CDR2 ANQGSEA. The CDR3 protein is CSVAQSGTSTDTQYF. CDR3 bases: TGCAGCGTTGCACAATCCGGGACTAGTACAGATACGCAGTATTTT.

The rearrangement joins TRBV7-9 to TRBJ2-5, with D maybe TRBD1 (5 bases). V lost 2 bases, J lost 4 bases, and 11 bases lay in between. The CDR3 consists of 14 residues. CDR1 is SEHNR, CDR2 FQNEAQ, per germline (reference sequence). CDR3 nucleotides: TGTGCCAGCAGCTTACAGAGACAGAGAGAGACCCAGTACTTC. This encodes CASSLQRQRETQYF.

This clonotype was seen ten or more times. J is TRBJ2-5 and V is TRBV24-1, with no clear D. Trimming took 1 base from V and 4 from J, leaving 3 bases between them. The CDR3 is 12 residues long. CDR1 KGHDR and CDR2 SFDVKD come from the germline V gene. The CDR3: CATSDLAETQYF. The CDR3 DNA follows: TGTGCCACCAGTGATTTAGCAGAGACCCAGTACTTC.

J is TRBJ1-1 and V is TRBV5-1; D is unresolved. The CDR3 spans 13 residues. Looked up from germline, CDR1 is SGHRS and CDR2 is YFSETQ. V was pared by 4 bases and J by 4 bases, with 11 bases between. CDR3 sequence reads: CASSVVWGTEAFF. The CDR3 DNA follows: TGCGCCAGCAGCGTCGTCTGGGGCACTGAAGCTTTCTTT.

This clonotype was found a few times. V and J are TRBV7-4 and TRBJ2-7; tentatively, D is TRBD2 (5 bases). The CDR3 extends over 16 amino acids. With 2 bases removed from V and 3 bases from J, the gap between germline ends came to 17 bases. In germline, CDR1 is SGHVT, CDR2 SQSDAQ. This chain's CDR3 is CASSLWAKAVIYEQYF. Written as DNA, the CDR3 is TGTGCCAGCAGCTTATGGGCAAAAGCGGTGATCTACGAGCAGTACTTC.

V usage is TRBV9 and J usage is TRBJ2-2; D gene ambiguous. The CDR3 loop spans 13 amino acids. Germline V gene lookup returns CDR1 SGDLS and CDR2 YYNGEE. V was clipped by 1 base and J by 6 bases, with 7 bases between them. CDR3 residues: CASSVTSPGELFF. The CDR3 DNA follows: TGTGCCAGCAGCGTAACCAGCCCCGGGGAGCTGTTTTTT.

The rearrangement joins TRBV10-3 to TRBJ1-6; D is undetermined. Deletions cut 5 bases from V and 6 bases from J, with 14 bases between. In germline, CDR1 is ENHRY, CDR2 SYGVKD. This CDR3 comprises 15 residues. Here the CDR3 DNA reads TGTGCCATCAGTTGGACCGCCGATGGTAATTCACCCCTCCACTTT. This sequence encodes CAISWTADGNSPLHF.

This clonotype was counted ten times or more. The chain couples TRBV6-2 or TRBV6-3 to TRBJ2-3, with TRBD2 identical over 11 bases. Germline V gives CDR1 MNHEY, CDR2 SVGEGT. The CDR3 covers 17 residues. Germline trimming cut 6 bases from V and 4 bases from J; bases unmatched to any gene: 12. In DNA, the CDR3 is TGTGCCAGCAGATTCGGTAGCGGGAGGGCCACGTCAGATACGCAGTATTTT. This codes for CASRFGSGRATSDTQYF.

This clonotype appeared a few times. V gene TRBV7-9 combines with J gene TRBJ2-1, with 8 bases lining up with TRBD2. Germline V gene data show CDR1 as SEHNR and CDR2 as FQNEAQ (reference sequence). The ends lost 5 bases at V and 6 bases at J; junction bases unmatched: 3. The CDR3 runs to 13 residues. The CDR3 nucleotides read TGTGCCAGCAGCCCGGGGGGGCCCAATGAGCAGTTCTTC. It translates to CASSPGGPNEQFF.

This clonotype has more than one count but fewer than ten. The rearrangement joins TRBV12-3 or TRBV12-4 to TRBJ2-7, with 10 positions matching TRBD1. This CDR3 has 14 residues. V lost 6 bases, J lost 5 bases, and 7 bases stayed unmatched. The chain's CDR3 is CASSRDRGPHEQYF. In nucleotides, the CDR3 is TGTGCCAGCAGCCGAGACAGGGGGCCCCACGAGCAGTACTTC.

The V and J genes are TRBV6-2 or TRBV6-3 and TRBJ2-5, with TRBD1 as a possible D gene (6 bases). Between the trimmed V and J ends, which lost 6 bases and 1 base, there was a span of 9 bases. Germline V lookup: CDR1 MNHEY, CDR2 SVGEGT. The CDR3 is 13 amino acids. The CDR3 coding sequence is TGTGCCAGCAGCGACAGGACCCAAGAGACCCAGTACTTC. It yields the protein CASSDRTQETQYF.

The chain has TRBV7-2 and TRBJ2-5, with 9 bases aligning to TRBD1. Trimming cost V 5 bases and J 2 bases; bases outside gene matches: 6. The germline CDR1 and CDR2 sequences are SGHTA and FQGNSA. The CDR3 has 15 amino acids. CDR3 sequence reads: CASSPPTGGQETQYF. Here the CDR3 DNA reads TGTGCCAGCAGCCCTCCGACAGGGGGGCAAGAGACCCAGTACTTC.

This clonotype turned up a few times. This chain links TRBV18 with TRBJ1-1; D remains unclear. This CDR3 is built from 12 residues. V shed 3 bases and J shed 0 bases, with 2 bases lying between them. Germline CDR1 reads KGHSH; CDR2 reads LQKENI. In DNA form, the CDR3 reads TGTGCCAGCTCACCTATGAACACTGAAGCTTTCTTT. It specifies CASSPMNTEAFF.

The rearrangement links TRBV7-2 to TRBJ2-5; TRBD2 matches 9 bases. There are 19 residues in the CDR3. With V trimmed by 0 bases and J by 0 bases, 11 bases remained unmatched. Germline CDR1 is SGHTA and CDR2 is FQGNSA. This CDR3 is CASSLAPRGAGGNQETQYF. CDR3 DNA: TGTGCCAGCAGCTTAGCTCCTCGGGGAGCGGGAGGAAACCAAGAGACCCAGTACTTC. Using reference TRBV7-2 and TRBJ2-5 for the parts outside the CDR3, the full variable domain is GAGVSQSPSNKVTEKGKDVELRCDPISGHTALYWYRQSLGQGLEFLIYFQGNSAPDKSGLPSDRFSAERTGGSVSTLTIQRTQQEDSAVYLCASSLAPRGAGGNQETQYFGPGTRLLVL.

V is TRBV12-3 or TRBV12-4 and J is TRBJ2-6; no firm D call. The CDR3 consists of 16 residues. V lost 1 base and J lost 6, with 13 bases in between. The CDR3 is CASSLGGEVKANVLTF. CDR3 in DNA: TGTGCCAGCAGTTTAGGCGGCGAAGTGAAGGCCAACGTCCTGACTTTC.

J is TRBJ1-2 and V is TRBV3-1; no reliable D call. The germline gives CDR1 LGHDT, CDR2 YNNKEL (reference sequence). Trimming left V 3 bases short and J 4 bases short, with 12 bases between. This CDR3 contains 14 residues. CDR3 coding DNA: TGTGCCAGCAGCCACTCCCGGGATCCCTATGGCTACACCTTC. This translates into CASSHSRDPYGYTF.

This clonotype was counted a few times. The genes are TRBV6-2 or TRBV6-3 and TRBJ2-3; D is ambiguous. Germline assignment: CDR1 MNHEY and CDR2 SVGEGT. The V end lost 2 bases, the J end lost 0 bases, and 6 bases lay between the germline ends. CDR3 length: 14 residues. This chain's CDR3 is CASSYVDSTDTQYF. Here the CDR3 DNA reads TGTGCCAGCAGTTACGTAGATAGCACAGATACGCAGTATTTT.

V and J are TRBV20-1 and TRBJ2-7; 8 nucleotides line up with TRBD2. V lost 8 bases and J lost 3; bases outside the gene matches: 12. This CDR3 contains 14 residues. Germline loops: CDR1 DFQATT, CDR2 SNEGSKA (reference sequence). CDR3 protein: CSTPPPGGVYEQYF. CDR3 nucleotide sequence: TGCAGTACTCCCCCTCCGGGAGGGGTCTACGAGCAGTACTTC.

In the case of this clonotype: A much larger clone sits a single nucleotide away, making a read error possible. The J gene is TRBJ2-7, the V gene TRBV7-2; D remains ambiguous. CDR3 length: 12 amino acids. The germline CDR1 and CDR2 sequences are SGHTA and FQGNSA. The germline V and J ends were trimmed by 5 bases and 7 bases, with 12 bases remaining between them. CDR3 nucleotides: TGTGCCAGCAGCGACCAACCGGGTGAGCAGTACTTC. This gives the protein CASSDQPGEQYF.

This clonotype has only a few counts. The chain combines TRBV7-9 with TRBJ2-3, with 10 positions matching TRBD2. CDR1 and CDR2 from the germline V gene are SEHNR and FQNEAQ (reference sequence). The CDR3 contains 15 residues. V dropped 3 bases and J dropped 4; count of bases not matched to a gene: 4. This CDR3 reads CASSFDSGGPDTQYF. DNA of the CDR3: TGTGCCAGCAGCTTCGATAGCGGGGGGCCAGATACGCAGTATTTT. Using reference TRBV7-9 and TRBJ2-3 for the parts outside the CDR3, the full variable domain is DTGVSQNPRHKITKRGQNVTFRCDPISEHNRLYWYRQTLGQGPEFLTYFQNEAQLEKSRLLSDRFSAERPKGSFSTLEIQRTEQGDSAMYLCASSFDSGGPDTQYFGPGTRLTVL.

In its sample, this clonotype was seen a few times. The chain carries TRBV24-1 and TRBJ2-5, with D possibly matching TRBD2 (6 bases). Germline values: CDR1 KGHDR, CDR2 SFDVKD. V was cut by 5 bases and J by 3 bases, with 6 bases left in between. This CDR3 contains 12 residues. The CDR3 sequence: CATSGGEETQYF. In nucleotides, the CDR3 is TGTGCCACCAGTGGGGGGGAAGAGACCCAGTACTTC.

On this clonotype itself: The junction departs from the called germline gene at one end, perhaps through a read error. This chain connects TRBV18 to TRBJ2-7; 7 bases map to TRBD1. This CDR3 contains 14 residues. CDR1 and CDR2 from the germline V gene are KGHSH and LQKENI. The CDR3 protein is CASSPGQNSYEQYF. The CDR3 DNA reads TGTGCCAGTTCACCGGGACAGAACTCCTACGAGCAGTACTTC.

The chain joins TRBV6-1 to TRBJ1-5; no firm D call. Trimming stripped 2 bases from V and 0 bases from J, with 8 bases between. Germline-derived CDR1 and CDR2 are MNHNS and SASEGT. There are 15 residues in the CDR3. CDR3 region: CASSEYGFSNQPQHF. CDR3 nucleotide sequence: TGTGCCAGCAGTGAATATGGGTTTAGCAATCAGCCCCAGCATTTT.

This clonotype has a handful of counts. This chain uses TRBV29-1 with TRBJ2-2; D possibly corresponds to TRBD1 (5 bases). The CDR3 sequence is 14 residues long. Germline V gives CDR1 SQVTM, CDR2 ANQGSEA. Trimming left V 4 bases short and J 4 bases short, with 13 bases between. This CDR3 reads CSVGGGSLTGELFF. The CDR3 coding sequence is TGCAGCGTTGGGGGCGGCAGCCTCACCGGGGAGCTGTTTTTT.

In this sample, this clonotype turned up a few times. The chain joins TRBV7-2 to TRBJ2-7; the D call may be TRBD1 or TRBD2 (5 bases each). V was cut by 1 base and J by 6 bases, with 10 bases left in between. The CDR3 totals 13 residues. Germline CDR1 reads SGHTA; CDR2 reads FQGNSA. CDR3: CASSLGGDLEQYF. The CDR3 region has the DNA TGTGCCAGCAGCTTAGGAGGGGATCTCGAGCAGTACTTC.

This clonotype occurred many times. This sequence joins TRBV20-1 and TRBJ2-7; 7 bases agree with TRBD1. The CDR3 spans 13 residues. CDR1 and CDR2 (germline): DFQATT, SNEGSKA (reference sequence). Trimming cost V 3 bases and J 5 bases; bases outside gene matches: 7. The CDR3 is CSASALQGNEQYF. CDR3 sequence (DNA): TGCAGTGCTAGTGCGTTACAGGGGAACGAGCAGTACTTC.

The J gene is TRBJ2-1, the V gene TRBV12-3 or TRBV12-4; 10 bases fit TRBD2. V was clipped by 6 bases and J by 5 bases; unmatched bases: 10. CDR3 length: 16 residues. CDR3 sequence (DNA): TGTGCCAGCAGAGCTCTAGCGGGAGTCTCGAACAATGAGCAGTTCTTC. It is translated as CASRALAGVSNNEQFF.

V and J are TRBV6-5 and TRBJ2-3; 10 bases align to TRBD2. The CDR3 sequence is 14 residues long. V was pared by 6 bases and J by 9 bases, with 9 bases of the junction left unmatched. Germline V lookup: CDR1 MNHEY, CDR2 SVGAGI. The CDR3 region has the DNA TGTGCCAGCAGCTGCAGCGGGGGGGCCGAAACGCAGTATTTT. Translated, it gives CASSCSGGAETQYF.